The subject of this entry is one TCR beta chain. Its antigen is undetermined. This table comes from immunoSEQ multiplex PCR, and its TCRdb copy is limited to in-frame clones, with some not included. The table lists roughly 56,000 clones, approximately 90% of them singletons. This entry is derived from a study of graft-versus-host responses after intestinal transplantation. Study at large: Those transplanted obtained multivisceral, liver-intestinal, or isolated intestinal grafts. Recipients uniformly received anti-thymocyte globulin induction, followed by tacrolimus and steroids for about three years.

Per the germline V gene, CDR1 is SGHNT and CDR2 is YENEEA. Trimming took 3 bases from V and 6 from J, leaving 21 bases between them. The length of the CDR3 is 18 residues. Study observations and caveats: Individuals who had graft-donor T cell macrochimerism had allografts that showed high graft-versus-host to host-versus-graft clonal ratios.

The sample was PBMCs, taken around 120 days after intestinal transplantation. The sequence came from a human patient who received an intestinal transplant, so some T cells may come from the graft donor. The chain couples TRBV11-3 to TRBJ1-6; D possibly corresponds to TRBD1 (6 bases). This CDR3 reads CASSFRAGERLSNSPLHF. Here the CDR3 DNA reads TGTGCCAGCAGCTTCCGGGCAGGGGAAAGGTTGAGTAATTCACCCCTCCACTTT. The full variable domain, completed using reference TRBV11-3 and TRBJ1-6, is EAGVVQSPRYKIIEKKQPVAFWCNPISGHNTLYWYLQNLGQGPELLIRYENEEAVDDSQLPKDRFSAERLKGVDSTLKIQPAELGDSAVYLCASSFRAGERLSNSPLHFGNGTRLTVT.